Only a few counts were recorded for the clone carrying this T cell receptor (beta chain). The authors ran a second PCR of roughly 6 to 12 cycles using a sample-barcoded 5' primer and a J-beta primer mix. TCRdb itself ran the 5' RACE reads through MiXCR, one entry per CDR3 protein. The sample includes about 1.5 million distinct CDR3 sequences, 42% of them seen just once. The CDR3 has 15 residues. The germline CDR1 and CDR2 sequences are MNHEY and SVGEGT. Trimming cost V 1 base and J 0 bases, with 10 bases left between them. The sample is drawn from a study of blood T cells in healthy people across ages.

Sequencing was carried out using blood. This receptor was obtained from a young woman in good health. This chain joins TRBV6-2 or TRBV6-3 and TRBJ2-7, with a tentative D call TRBD2 (5 bases). The CDR3 DNA is TGTGCCAGCAGTTACTGGAGCGGCCTCTCCTACGAGCAGTACTTC. This encodes CASSYWSGLSYEQYF.